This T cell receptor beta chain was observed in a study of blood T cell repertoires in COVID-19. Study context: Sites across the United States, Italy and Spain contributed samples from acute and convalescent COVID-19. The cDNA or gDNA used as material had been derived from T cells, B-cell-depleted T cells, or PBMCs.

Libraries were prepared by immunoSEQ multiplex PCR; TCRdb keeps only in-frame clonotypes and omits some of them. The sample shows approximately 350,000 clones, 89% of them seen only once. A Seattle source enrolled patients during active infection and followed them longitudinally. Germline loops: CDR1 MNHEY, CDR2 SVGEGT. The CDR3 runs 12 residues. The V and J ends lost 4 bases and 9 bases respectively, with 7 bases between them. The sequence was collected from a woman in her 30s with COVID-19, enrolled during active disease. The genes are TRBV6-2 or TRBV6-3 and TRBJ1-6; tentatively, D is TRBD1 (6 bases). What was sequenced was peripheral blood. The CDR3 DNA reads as TGTGCCAGCAGTTCACAGGGTTCACCCCTCCACTTT. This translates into CASSSQGSPLHF.